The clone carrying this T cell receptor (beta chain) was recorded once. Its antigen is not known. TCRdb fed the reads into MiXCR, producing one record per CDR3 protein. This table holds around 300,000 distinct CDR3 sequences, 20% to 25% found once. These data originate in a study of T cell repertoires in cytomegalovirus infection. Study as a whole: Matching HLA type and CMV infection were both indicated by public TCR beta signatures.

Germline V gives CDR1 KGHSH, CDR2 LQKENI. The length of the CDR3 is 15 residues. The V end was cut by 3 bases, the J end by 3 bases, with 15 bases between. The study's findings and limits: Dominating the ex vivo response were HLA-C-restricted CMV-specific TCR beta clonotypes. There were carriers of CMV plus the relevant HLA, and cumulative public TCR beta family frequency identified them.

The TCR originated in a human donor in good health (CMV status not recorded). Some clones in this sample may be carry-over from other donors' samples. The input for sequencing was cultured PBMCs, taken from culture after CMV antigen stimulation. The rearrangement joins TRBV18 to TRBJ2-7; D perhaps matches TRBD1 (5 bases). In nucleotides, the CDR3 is TGTGCCAGCTCACCTTCAGACAGATACTTCTACGAGCAGTACTTC. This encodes CASSPSDRYFYEQYF. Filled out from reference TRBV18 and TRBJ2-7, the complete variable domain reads NAGVMQNPRHLVRRRGQEARLRCSPMKGHSHVYWYRQLPEEGLKFMVYLQKENIIDESGMPKERFSAEFPKEGPSILRIQQVVRGDSAAYFCASSPSDRYFYEQYFGPGTRLTVT.